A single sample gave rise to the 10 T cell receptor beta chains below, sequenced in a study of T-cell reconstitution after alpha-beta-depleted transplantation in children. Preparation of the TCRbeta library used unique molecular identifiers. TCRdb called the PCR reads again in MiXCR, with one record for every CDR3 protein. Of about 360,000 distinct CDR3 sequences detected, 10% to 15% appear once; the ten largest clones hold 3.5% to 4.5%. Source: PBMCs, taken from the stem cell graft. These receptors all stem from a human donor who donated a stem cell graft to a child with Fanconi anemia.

CDR3 sequence (DNA): TGCGCCAGCAGCTTGAGTCACGAGAGGGAAAAACTGTTTTTT. It yields the protein CASSLSHEREKLFF. The chain couples TRBV5-1 to TRBJ1-4; D remains ambiguous. CDR3 length: 14 residues. V gave up 1 base and J gave up 8 bases, with 12 bases separating them. Per germline, CDR1 SGHRS and CDR2 YFSETQ.

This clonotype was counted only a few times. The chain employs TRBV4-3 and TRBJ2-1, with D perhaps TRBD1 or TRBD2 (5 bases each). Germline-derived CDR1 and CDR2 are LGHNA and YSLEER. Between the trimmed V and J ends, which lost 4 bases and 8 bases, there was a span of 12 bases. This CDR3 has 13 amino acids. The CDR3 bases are TGCGCCAGCAGCCGAGGGGAACGATATGAGCAGTTCTTC. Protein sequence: CASSRGERYEQFF.

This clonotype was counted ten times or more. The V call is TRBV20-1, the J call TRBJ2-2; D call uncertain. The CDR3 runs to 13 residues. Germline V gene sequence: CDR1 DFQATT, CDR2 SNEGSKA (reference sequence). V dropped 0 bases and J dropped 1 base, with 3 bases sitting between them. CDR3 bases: TGCAGTGCTAGAGAACTGAACACCGGGGAGCTGTTTTTT. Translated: CSARELNTGELFF.

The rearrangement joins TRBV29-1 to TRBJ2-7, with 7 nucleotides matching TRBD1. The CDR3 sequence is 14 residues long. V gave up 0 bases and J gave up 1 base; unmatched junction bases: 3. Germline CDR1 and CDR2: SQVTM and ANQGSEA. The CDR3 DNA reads TGCAGCGTTGAAGAAGGGGGCGCGTCCTACGAGCAGTACTTC. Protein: CSVEEGGASYEQYF.

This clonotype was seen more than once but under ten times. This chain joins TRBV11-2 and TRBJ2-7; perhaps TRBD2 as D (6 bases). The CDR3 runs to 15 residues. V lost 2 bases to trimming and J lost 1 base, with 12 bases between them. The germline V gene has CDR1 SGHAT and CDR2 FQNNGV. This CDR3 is CASSLSLAESYEQYF. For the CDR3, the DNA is TGTGCCAGCAGCTTATCGTTAGCGGAGTCCTACGAGCAGTACTTC.

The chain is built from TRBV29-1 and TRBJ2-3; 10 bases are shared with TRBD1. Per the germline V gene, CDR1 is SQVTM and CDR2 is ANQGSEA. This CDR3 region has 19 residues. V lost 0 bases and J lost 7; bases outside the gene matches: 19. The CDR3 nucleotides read TGCAGCGTTGAAGAGAGGGACAGGGGAAAGTCGGAGGCTAGGTATACGCAGTATTTT. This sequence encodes CSVEERDRGKSEARYTQYF.

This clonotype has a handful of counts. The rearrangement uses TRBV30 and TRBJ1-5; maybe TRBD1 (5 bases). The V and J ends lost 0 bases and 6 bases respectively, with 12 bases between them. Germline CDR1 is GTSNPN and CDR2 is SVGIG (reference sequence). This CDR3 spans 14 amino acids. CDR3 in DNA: TGTGCCTGGAGTGTAAGAGGGGCGTCTCAGCCCCAGCATTTT. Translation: CAWSVRGASQPQHF.

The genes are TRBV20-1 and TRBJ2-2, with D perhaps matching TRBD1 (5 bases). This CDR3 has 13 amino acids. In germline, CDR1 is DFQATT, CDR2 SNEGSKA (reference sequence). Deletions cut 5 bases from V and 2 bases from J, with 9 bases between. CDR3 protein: CSAGAPNTGELFF. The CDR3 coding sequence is TGCAGTGCTGGGGCCCCAAACACCGGGGAGCTGTTTTTT.

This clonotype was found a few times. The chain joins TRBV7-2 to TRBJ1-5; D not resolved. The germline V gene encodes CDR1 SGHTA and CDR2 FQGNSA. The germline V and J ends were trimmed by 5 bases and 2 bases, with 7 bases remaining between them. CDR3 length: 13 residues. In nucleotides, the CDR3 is TGTGCCAGCAGCCGTAACGGCAATCAGCCCCAGCATTTT. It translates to CASSRNGNQPQHF.

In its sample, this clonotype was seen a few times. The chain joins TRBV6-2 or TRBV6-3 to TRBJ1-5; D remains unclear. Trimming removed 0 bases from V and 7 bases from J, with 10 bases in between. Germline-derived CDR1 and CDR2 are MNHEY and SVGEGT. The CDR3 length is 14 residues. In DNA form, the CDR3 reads TGTGCCAGCAGTTACTCTTTCCGATCGCAGCCCCAGCATTTT. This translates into CASSYSFRSQPQHF.